This T cell receptor (beta chain) comes out of a study of control samples from healthy donors and cancer patients. TCRdb's copy holds only in-frame clones and misses some; the assay was immunoSEQ multiplex PCR. The sample has roughly 64,000 clones, 90% seen once. The origin of this receptor is a woman aged 45-65 years with colorectal cancer. The specimen was PBMCs.

For the CDR3, the DNA is TGTGCCAGTAGTTTTTCTTTGAGGATCGGTGTGAACACTGAAGCTTTCTTT. Amino acid sequence: CASSFSLRIGVNTEAFF. The gene calls are TRBV19 and TRBJ1-1, with D hard to call. The CDR3 runs to 17 residues. Trimming shortened V by 5 bases and J by 0 bases, and 19 bases separated the two germline ends. Germline CDR1 LNHDA, CDR2 SQIVND (reference sequence).